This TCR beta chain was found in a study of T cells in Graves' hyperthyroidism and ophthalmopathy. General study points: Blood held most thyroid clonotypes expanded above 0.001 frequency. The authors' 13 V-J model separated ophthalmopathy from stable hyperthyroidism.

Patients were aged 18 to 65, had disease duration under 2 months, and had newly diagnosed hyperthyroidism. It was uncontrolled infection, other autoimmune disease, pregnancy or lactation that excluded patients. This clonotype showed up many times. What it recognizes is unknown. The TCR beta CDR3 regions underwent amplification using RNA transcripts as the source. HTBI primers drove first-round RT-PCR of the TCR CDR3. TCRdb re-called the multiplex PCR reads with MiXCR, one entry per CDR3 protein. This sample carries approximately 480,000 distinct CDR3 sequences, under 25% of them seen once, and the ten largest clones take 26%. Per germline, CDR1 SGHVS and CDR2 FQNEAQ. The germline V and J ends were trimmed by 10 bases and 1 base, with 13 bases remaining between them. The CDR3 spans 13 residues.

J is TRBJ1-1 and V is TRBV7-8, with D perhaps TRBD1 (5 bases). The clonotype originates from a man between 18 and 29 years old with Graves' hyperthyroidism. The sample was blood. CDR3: CATSDRSNTEAFF. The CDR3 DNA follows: TGTGCCACAAGCGACAGATCGAACACTGAAGCTTTCTTT.